The clone carrying this T cell receptor beta chain has more than one count but fewer than ten. The antigen is undetermined. This entry is derived from a study of T cell repertoires in cytomegalovirus infection. Whole-study context: Selection of CMV epitopes for the study included recently identified HLA-C-restricted and well-studied HLA-B-restricted ones. Both CMV infection and a matching HLA type were indicated by public TCR beta signatures.

TCRdb reanalysed the reads using MiXCR and keeps one entry per CDR3 protein. The sample carries hundreds of thousands of distinct CDR3 sequences, roughly a third recorded once. The sample here was cultured PBMCs, taken from culture after CMV antigen stimulation. The receptor was derived from a human donor in good health (CMV status not recorded). Some clones in this sample may be carry-over from other donors' samples.

The CDR3 sequence is CASSLLASQSNQPQHF. The CDR3 nucleotides read TGTGCCAGCAGCTTACTAGCCTCCCAGAGCAATCAGCCCCAGCATTTT. The chain joins TRBV7-8 to TRBJ1-5, with D unresolved. Germline V gene lookup returns CDR1 SGHVS and CDR2 FQNEAQ. The CDR3 is 16 residues long. The ends were cut back, 2 bases at V and 1 base at J, with 12 bases in the middle. Combining the CDR3 with reference TRBV7-8 and TRBJ1-5 gives the whole variable domain GAGVSQSPRYKVAKRGQDVALRCDPISGHVSLFWYQQALGQGPEFLTYFQNEAQLDKSGLPSDRFFAERPEGSVSTLKIQRTQQEDSAVYLCASSLLASQSNQPQHFGDGTRLSIL.